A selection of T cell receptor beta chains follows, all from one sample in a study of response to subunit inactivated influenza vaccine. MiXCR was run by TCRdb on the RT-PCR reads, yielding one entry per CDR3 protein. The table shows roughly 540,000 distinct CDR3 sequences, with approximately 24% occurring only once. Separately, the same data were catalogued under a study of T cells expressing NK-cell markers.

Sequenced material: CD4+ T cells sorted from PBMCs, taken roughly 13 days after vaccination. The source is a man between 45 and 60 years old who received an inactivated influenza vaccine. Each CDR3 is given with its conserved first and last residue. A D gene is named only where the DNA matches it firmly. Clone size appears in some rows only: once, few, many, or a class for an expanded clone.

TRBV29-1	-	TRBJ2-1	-	CSVEDRGKGREQFF	TGCAGCGTTGAAGATCGCGGGAAAGGGAGGGAGCAGTTCTTC
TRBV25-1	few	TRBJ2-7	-	CASRSTENYEQYF	TGTGCCAGCAGAAGTACAGAAAACTACGAGCAGTACTTC
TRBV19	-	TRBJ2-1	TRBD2	CASSVTLESGGPYEQFF	TGTGCCAGTAGTGTCACCTTGGAGTCGGGGGGGCCTTATGAGCAGTTCTTC
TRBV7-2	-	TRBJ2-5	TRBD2	CASSRTGTSGETQYF	TGTGCCAGCAGCCGGACCGGGACTAGCGGAGAGACCCAGTACTTC
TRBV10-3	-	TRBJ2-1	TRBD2	CAISERVAGGNEQFF	TGTGCCATCAGTGAGAGGGTAGCGGGGGGCAATGAGCAGTTCTTC
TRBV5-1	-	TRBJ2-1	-	CASSDQYNEQFF	TGCGCCAGCAGCGATCAGTACAATGAGCAGTTCTTC
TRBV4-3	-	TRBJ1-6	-	CASSQDQGFLYNSPLHF	TGCGCCAGCAGCCAAGATCAGGGATTCCTCTATAATTCACCCCTCCACTTT
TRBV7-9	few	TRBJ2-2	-	CASRKGESTGELFF	TGTGCCAGCAGGAAAGGGGAGAGCACCGGGGAGCTGTTTTTT
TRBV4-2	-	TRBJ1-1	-	CASSQGWGAGRNTEAFF	TGTGCCAGCAGCCAAGGATGGGGGGCGGGCAGGAACACTGAAGCTTTCTTT
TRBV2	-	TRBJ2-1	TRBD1	CASSSSRGQNQFF	TGTGCCAGCAGTTCAAGCAGGGGGCAAAACCAGTTCTTC
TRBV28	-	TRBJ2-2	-	CASSSTPPGSGELFF	TGTGCCAGCAGTTCCACCCCCCCTGGTTCCGGGGAGCTGTTTTTT
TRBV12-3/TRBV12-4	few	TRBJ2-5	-	CASSSPGPEVF	TGTGCCAGCAGTTCCCCGGGCCCTGAGGTCTTC
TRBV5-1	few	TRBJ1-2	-	CASSSGPGENYGYTF	TGCGCCAGCAGCTCCGGCCCAGGAGAGAACTATGGCTACACCTTC